This T cell receptor beta chain appears in the sequencing data of a study of human T cells and chemical hapten exposure. The V gene's germline CDR1 is ENHRY and CDR2 SYGVKD. Trimming removed 7 bases from V and 3 bases from J, with 16 bases in between. The CDR3 runs 15 residues. Separate cDNA molecules received unique molecular identifiers, which the library attached to them. A single record per CDR3 protein comes from TCRdb applying MiXCR to the RACE reads. Seen here are roughly 49,000 distinct CDR3 sequences, approximately 4.7% observed once, and the top ten hold roughly 1.7%. This clonotype was seen many times. This sample's time point: healthy volunteer bleed at 2 weeks. Total RNA was extracted from unfractionated whole blood.

What was sequenced was whole blood. The receptor was isolated from a female donor in good health. Some clones in this sample may be carry-over from other donors' samples. The J gene is TRBJ2-1, the V gene TRBV10-3; the D gene is possibly TRBD2 (7 bases). The CDR3 DNA reads as TGTGCCATCACGATGGGGGGGGGCGACTACAATGAGCAGTTCTTC. Its protein is CAITMGGGDYNEQFF.